The clone carrying this TCR beta chain was seen repeatedly, ten times or more. The data are from a study of T cells after yellow fever vaccination. TCRdb re-analysed the 5' RACE reads in MiXCR, keeping a single row per CDR3 protein. The sample has some 150,000 distinct CDR3 sequences; 11% are singletons. The sequence derives from a man aged 18 to 29 who received the YFV17D yellow fever vaccine. The starting material was CD8+ T cells sorted from PBMCs, obtained 15 days after the yellow fever booster vaccination.

The CDR3 sequence is CASSLTGYNEQFF. The CDR3 DNA reads as TGCGCCAGCAGCTTGACGGGTTACAATGAGCAGTTCTTC. The gene calls are TRBV5-1 and TRBJ2-1; D gene unclear. Germline assignment: CDR1 SGHRS and CDR2 YFSETQ. The CDR3 is 13 amino acids. Trimming took off 1 base at V and 4 bases at J, with 6 bases between the two ends.